One sample yielded the 3 T cell receptor beta chains listed below, sequenced in a study of sequential checkpoint blockade in melanoma. Sequenced by immunoSEQ multiplex PCR; TCRdb stores in-frame clones only, minus some. Of roughly 21,000 clones in the sample, 25% to 35% are singletons; the top ten hold under 8.5%. Treatment given: randomized to nivolumab then ipilimumab (arm A) or the reverse (arm B). Material: tumor tissue (inferred from file names), obtained from a patient given nivolumab and ipilimumab in sequence. The receptors come from a human donor with melanoma.

The chain recombines TRBV27 with TRBJ2-6; D gene unclear. The germline V gene has CDR1 MNHEY and CDR2 SMNVEV (reference sequence). This CDR3 contains 16 residues. The ends were cut back, 0 bases at V and 2 bases at J, with 8 bases in the middle. In DNA, the CDR3 is TGTGCCAGCAGTTTATCCGCTCGTCCTGGGGCCAACGTCCTGACTTTC. Translation: CASSLSARPGANVLTF. Together with reference TRBV27 and TRBJ2-6, the CDR3 gives the full variable domain: EAQVTQNPRYLITVTGKKLTVTCSQNMNHEYMSWYRQDPGLGLRQIYYSMNVEVTDKGDVPEGYKVSRKEKRNFPLILESPSPNQTSLYFCASSLSARPGANVLTFGAGSRLTVL.

CDR3 amino acids: CASSLSRRSYGYTF. The CDR3 DNA is TGTGCCAGCAGTTTAAGTCGGCGCAGCTATGGCTACACCTTC. The chain combines TRBV28 with TRBJ1-2; D uncertain. Trimming shortened V by 2 bases and J by 4 bases, and 11 bases separated the two germline ends. The CDR3 sequence is 14 residues long. CDR1 is MDHEN and CDR2 is SYDVKM in the germline V gene.

This clone was recorded a few times. The chain carries TRBV6-8 and TRBJ1-2; D is perhaps TRBD1 (6 bases). Germline CDR1 and CDR2: MNHGY and SAAAGT. This CDR3 is 15 amino acids long. The V and J ends lost 7 bases and 2 bases respectively, with 17 bases between them. The CDR3 spells CASKIYRVGNYGYTF. Written as DNA, the CDR3 is TGTGCCAGCAAGATATACAGGGTAGGGAACTATGGCTACACCTTC.